The sample holds many counts of the clone carrying this T cell receptor (beta chain). With V trimmed by 3 bases and J by 3 bases, 12 bases remained unmatched. The CDR3 has 18 amino acids. Germline V lookup: CDR1 KGHSH, CDR2 LQKENI. This sample is drawn from a study of T cells of healthy individuals. TCRdb recomputed calls from the 5' RACE reads with MiXCR, one row per CDR3 protein. The sample includes about 96,000 distinct CDR3 sequences, roughly 15% of them seen just once. The J gene is TRBJ2-1, the V gene TRBV18; 9 nucleotides match TRBD2. The clonotype originates from a human donor in good health. The CDR3 DNA is TGTGCCAGCTCACCGAATGGTCTAGCGGGGTCTCTCTACAATGAGCAGTTCTTC. It codes for CASSPNGLAGSLYNEQFF.